The 17 T cell receptor beta chains below all came from one sample that was sequenced in a study of vaccination effects on CD4 cells after COVID-19. Which antigens these TCRs recognize remains unknown. TCRdb's table, derived via immunoSEQ multiplex PCR, lists solely in-frame clones and lacks some. The table includes tens of thousands of clones, approximately 80% detected once. Scientists isolated CD4+ T cells after a roughly 10-day culture period ended. Either the mRNA-1273 or the BNT162b2 vaccine was given to participants as two doses. The source material was CD4+ T cells from PBMCs cultured without peptide, sampled after COVID-19 vaccination. Source of these receptors: a human donor who received a COVID-19 vaccine.

The chain carries TRBV25-1 and TRBJ1-2, with D perhaps matching TRBD1 (6 bases). The germline CDR1 and CDR2 sequences are MGHDK and SYGVNS. V gave up 3 bases and J gave up 4 bases, with 15 bases separating them. The CDR3 runs to 15 residues. CDR3 sequence (DNA): TGTGCCAGCAGTGACCTCACCTCGACAGGCTATGGCTACACCTTC. Protein product: CASSDLTSTGYGYTF.

The chain has TRBV7-2 and TRBJ2-4; 15 bases agree with TRBD2. Germline trimming cut 0 bases from V and 0 bases from J; bases unmatched to any gene: 6. Per the germline V gene, CDR1 is SGHTA and CDR2 is FQGNSA. This CDR3 spans 20 amino acids. The CDR3 loop reads CASSLARGLAGGLAKNIQYF. The CDR3 DNA is TGTGCCAGCAGCTTAGCCCGGGGACTAGCGGGGGGCCTAGCCAAAAACATTCAGTACTTC.

The chain has TRBV7-9 and TRBJ2-3; possible D gene TRBD2, 5 bases. Germline assignment: CDR1 SEHNR and CDR2 FQNEAQ (reference sequence). Trimming shortened V by 4 bases and J by 8 bases, and 10 bases separated the two germline ends. This CDR3 is 12 amino acids long. The CDR3: CASSSLVVTQYF. CDR3 nucleotide sequence: TGTGCCAGCAGCTCACTAGTAGTTACGCAGTATTTT.

Remarks on this clone: Other nucleotide sequences in the sample specify the same CDR3. The chain links TRBV29-1 to TRBJ2-3, with 8 bases matching TRBD1. Trimming removed 4 bases from V and 5 bases from J; junction bases left unmatched: 5. The CDR3 is 13 residues long. CDR1 is SQVTM, CDR2 ANQGSEA, per germline. CDR3 nucleotide sequence: TGCAGCGTTGCGACAGGGGAAGTAGATACGCAGTATTTT. Encoded protein: CSVATGEVDTQYF.

The chain carries TRBV4-1 and TRBJ2-1; no clear D. Per germline, CDR1 MGHRA and CDR2 YSYEKL. The CDR3 has 17 residues. Trimming removed 3 bases from V and 1 base from J, with 16 bases in between. CDR3 loop: CASSHRVVGPSYNEQFF. CDR3 bases: TGCGCCAGCAGCCATCGCGTGGTAGGTCCTTCCTACAATGAGCAGTTCTTC.

J is TRBJ2-7 and V is TRBV6-5, with D perhaps TRBD2 (6 bases). CDR3 length: 12 amino acids. In germline, CDR1 is MNHEY, CDR2 SVGAGI. The V end lost 8 bases, the J end lost 6 bases, and 14 bases lay between the germline ends. Here the CDR3 reads CASVRESAEQYF. Written as DNA, the CDR3 is TGTGCCAGCGTCCGGGAGAGCGCCGAGCAGTACTTC.

This chain connects TRBV30 to TRBJ1-3, with D hard to call. V lost 0 bases and J 8 bases, leaving 14 bases between the germline ends. The CDR3 covers 14 residues. Germline V gives CDR1 GTSNPN, CDR2 SVGIG (reference sequence). DNA for the CDR3: TGTGCCTGGAGTGTATTGGGGAATCGTGACACCATATATTTT. Its protein is CAWSVLGNRDTIYF.

This chain joins TRBV7-8 and TRBJ1-2, with TRBD1 matching over 7 bases. The CDR3 sequence is 14 residues long. V was clipped by 6 bases and J by 2 bases; unmatched bases: 6. Looked up from germline, CDR1 is SGHVS and CDR2 is FQNEAQ. For the CDR3, the DNA is TGTGCCAGCAGTGTAGACAGGGTCAACTATGGCTACACCTTC. Amino acid sequence: CASSVDRVNYGYTF.

V is TRBV6-5 and J is TRBJ1-1, with D unclear. V lost 7 bases to trimming and J lost 2 bases, with 11 bases between them. The CDR3 covers 13 residues. CDR1 is MNHEY, CDR2 SVGAGI, per germline. CDR3 coding DNA: TGTGCCAGCAACAATAGATACAACACTGAAGCTTTCTTT. Amino acid sequence: CASNNRYNTEAFF.

V gene TRBV4-3 combines with J gene TRBJ1-5; unclear D gene. CDR1 LGHNA and CDR2 YSLEER come from the germline V gene. CDR3 length: 17 residues. Deletions cut 0 bases from V and 0 bases from J, with 12 bases between. The CDR3: CASSQEKDYYSNQPQHF. The CDR3, as DNA: TGCGCCAGCAGCCAAGAGAAGGACTACTATAGCAATCAGCCCCAGCATTTT.

This chain uses TRBV5-4 with TRBJ2-7; weak D call: TRBD2 (7 bases). Trimming shortened V by 7 bases and J by 2 bases, and 19 bases separated the two germline ends. CDR1 is SGHNT and CDR2 is YYREEE in the germline V gene (reference sequence). The CDR3 has 15 amino acids. DNA of the CDR3: TGTGCCAGCCCGGGGGGCAGGGTTATCCCCTACGAGCAGTACTTC. The encoded protein is CASPGGRVIPYEQYF.

This clone was detected a few times. The V call is TRBV10-3, the J call TRBJ1-1; D gene uncertain. The ends were cut back, 5 bases at V and 1 base at J, with 5 bases in the middle. Germline-derived CDR1 and CDR2 are ENHRY and SYGVKD. The CDR3 has 12 amino acids. In nucleotides, the CDR3 is TGTGCCATCAGTCGCACGAACACTGAAGCTTTCTTT. As protein: CAISRTNTEAFF.

This clone was recorded once. The chain employs TRBV9 and TRBJ2-3; 9 positions agree with TRBD1. Germline V gene sequence: CDR1 SGDLS, CDR2 YYNGEE. The V segment lost 4 bases and the J segment 4 bases; nucleotides outside the gene matches: 10. The CDR3 spans 16 residues. CDR3 in amino acids: CASSPTGTGPPDTQYF. In DNA form, the CDR3 reads TGTGCCAGCAGCCCAACCGGGACAGGGCCTCCAGATACGCAGTATTTT.

CDR3 protein: CASSPGGQEEAFF. DNA for the CDR3: TGTGCCAGCTCACCAGGGGGACAGGAAGAAGCTTTCTTT. The chain carries TRBV18 and TRBJ1-1; TRBD1 aligns across 8 bases. J lost 8 bases, V lost 2 bases, and 4 bases had no gene match. CDR1 is KGHSH and CDR2 is LQKENI in the germline V gene. The length of the CDR3 is 13 residues.

For this clone: The identical CDR3 is also encoded by other nucleotide sequences in the sample. The chain joins TRBV14 to TRBJ2-1, with D hard to call. This CDR3 is built from 11 residues. V gave up 1 base and J gave up 7 bases, with 2 bases separating them. CDR1 is SGHDN and CDR2 is FVKESK in the germline V gene. CDR3 nucleotide sequence: TGTGCCAGCAGCCAAGCTAATGAGCAGTTCTTC. It is translated as CASSQANEQFF.

V is TRBV5-6 and J is TRBJ2-1, with D tentatively TRBD2 (6 bases). The germline V and J ends were trimmed by 3 bases and 7 bases, with 11 bases remaining between them. The CDR3 length is 13 residues. The germline gives CDR1 SGHDT, CDR2 YYEEEE. The CDR3 DNA sequence: TGTGCCAGCAGCTGGGGGACTCAAAATGAGCAGTTCTTC. The encoded protein is CASSWGTQNEQFF. Using reference TRBV5-6 and TRBJ2-1 for the parts outside the CDR3, the full variable domain is DAGVTQSPTHLIKTRGQQVTLRCSPKSGHDTVSWYQQALGQGPQFIFQYYEEEERQRGNFPDRFSGHQFPNYSSELNVNALLLGDSALYLCASSWGTQNEQFFGPGTRLTVL.

This clone was counted once. The chain carries TRBV28 and TRBJ1-5; D is possibly TRBD1 (5 bases). V was trimmed by 6 bases and J by 7 bases, leaving 22 bases between them. The CDR3 spans 16 residues. Per the germline V gene, CDR1 is MDHEN and CDR2 is SYDVKM. The CDR3 loop reads CASSTWQGWGEQPQHF. The CDR3 DNA is TGTGCCAGCAGCACCTGGCAGGGTTGGGGGGAACAGCCCCAGCATTTT.